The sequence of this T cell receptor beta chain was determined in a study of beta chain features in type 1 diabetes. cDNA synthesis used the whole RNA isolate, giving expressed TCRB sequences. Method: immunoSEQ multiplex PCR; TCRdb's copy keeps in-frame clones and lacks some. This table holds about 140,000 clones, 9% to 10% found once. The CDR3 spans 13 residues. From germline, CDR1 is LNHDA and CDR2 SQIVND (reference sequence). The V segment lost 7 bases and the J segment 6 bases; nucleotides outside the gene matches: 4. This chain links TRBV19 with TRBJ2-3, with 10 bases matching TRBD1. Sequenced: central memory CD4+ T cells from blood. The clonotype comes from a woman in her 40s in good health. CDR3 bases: TGTGCCAGTACCCTGGACAGGGGGGATACGCAGTATTTT. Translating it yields CASTLDRGDTQYF.